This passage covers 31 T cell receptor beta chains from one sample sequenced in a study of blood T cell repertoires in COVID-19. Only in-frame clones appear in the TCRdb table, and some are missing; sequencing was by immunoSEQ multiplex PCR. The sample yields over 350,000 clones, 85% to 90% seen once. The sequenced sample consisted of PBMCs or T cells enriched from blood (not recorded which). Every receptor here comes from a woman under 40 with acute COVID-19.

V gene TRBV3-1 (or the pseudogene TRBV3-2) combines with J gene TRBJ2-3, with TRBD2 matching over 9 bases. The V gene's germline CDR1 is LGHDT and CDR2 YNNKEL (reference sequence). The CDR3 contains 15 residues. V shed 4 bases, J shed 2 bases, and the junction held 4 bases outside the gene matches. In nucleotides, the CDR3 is TGTGCCAGCAGCCTGCGGGGGGGGGACACAGATACGCAGTATTTT. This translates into CASSLRGGDTDTQYF.

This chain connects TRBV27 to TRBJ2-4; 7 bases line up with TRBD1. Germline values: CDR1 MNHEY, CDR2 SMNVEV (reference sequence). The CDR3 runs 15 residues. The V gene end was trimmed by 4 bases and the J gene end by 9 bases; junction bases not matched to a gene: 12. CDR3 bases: TGTGCCAGCAGTTCCTCGGGACAGAGTAGGGGCATTCAGTACTTC. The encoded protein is CASSSSGQSRGIQYF.

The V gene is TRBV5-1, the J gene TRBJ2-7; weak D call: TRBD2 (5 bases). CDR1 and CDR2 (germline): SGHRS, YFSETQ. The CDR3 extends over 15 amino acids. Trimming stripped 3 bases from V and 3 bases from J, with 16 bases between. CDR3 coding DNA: TGCGCCAGCAGCTCCAGTGGACTTACATACTACGAGCAGTACTTC. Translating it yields CASSSSGLTYYEQYF.

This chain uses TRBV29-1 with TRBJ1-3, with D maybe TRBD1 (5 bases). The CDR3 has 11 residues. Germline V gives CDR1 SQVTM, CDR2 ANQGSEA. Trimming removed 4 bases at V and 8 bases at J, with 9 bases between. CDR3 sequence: CSVVGGDTIYF. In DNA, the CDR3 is TGCAGCGTTGTCGGGGGGGACACCATATATTTT.

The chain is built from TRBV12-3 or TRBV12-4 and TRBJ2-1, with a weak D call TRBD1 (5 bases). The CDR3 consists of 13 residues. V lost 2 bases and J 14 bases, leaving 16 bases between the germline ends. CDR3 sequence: CASSLTRPIGEFF. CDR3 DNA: TGTGCCAGCAGTTTAACCCGACCTATAGGGGAGTTCTTC.

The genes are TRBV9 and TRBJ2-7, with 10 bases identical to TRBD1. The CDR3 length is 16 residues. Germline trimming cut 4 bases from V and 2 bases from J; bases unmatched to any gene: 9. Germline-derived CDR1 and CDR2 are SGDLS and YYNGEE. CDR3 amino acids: CASSKGVGTGAYEQYF. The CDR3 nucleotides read TGTGCCAGCAGCAAGGGGGTCGGGACAGGGGCCTACGAGCAGTACTTC.

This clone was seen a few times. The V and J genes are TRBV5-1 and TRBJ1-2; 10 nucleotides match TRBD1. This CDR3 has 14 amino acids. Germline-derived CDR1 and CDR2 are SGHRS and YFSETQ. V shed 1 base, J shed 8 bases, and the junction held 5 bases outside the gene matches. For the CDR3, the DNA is TGCGCCAGCAGCTTGCCCGGGACAGGGGTCGGCTACACCTTC. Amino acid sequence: CASSLPGTGVGYTF.

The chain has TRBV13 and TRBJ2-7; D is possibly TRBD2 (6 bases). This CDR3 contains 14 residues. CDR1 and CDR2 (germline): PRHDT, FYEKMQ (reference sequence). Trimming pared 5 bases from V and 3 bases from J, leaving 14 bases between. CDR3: CASSVEPGGYEQYF. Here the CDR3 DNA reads TGTGCCAGCAGCGTAGAACCCGGGGGCTACGAGCAGTACTTC.

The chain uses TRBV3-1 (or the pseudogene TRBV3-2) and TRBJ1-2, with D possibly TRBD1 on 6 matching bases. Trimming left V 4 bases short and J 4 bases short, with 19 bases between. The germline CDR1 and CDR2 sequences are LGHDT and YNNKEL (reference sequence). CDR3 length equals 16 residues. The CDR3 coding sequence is TGTGCCAGCAGCCCCATTTTAACAGGGAAGAGCTATGGCTACACCTTC. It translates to CASSPILTGKSYGYTF.

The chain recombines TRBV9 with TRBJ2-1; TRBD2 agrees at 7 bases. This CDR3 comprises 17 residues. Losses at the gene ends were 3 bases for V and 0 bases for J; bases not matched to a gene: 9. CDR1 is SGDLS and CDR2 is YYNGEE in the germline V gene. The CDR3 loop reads CASSGGTTGGSYNEQFF. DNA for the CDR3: TGTGCCAGCAGCGGAGGGACTACGGGAGGCTCCTACAATGAGCAGTTCTTC.

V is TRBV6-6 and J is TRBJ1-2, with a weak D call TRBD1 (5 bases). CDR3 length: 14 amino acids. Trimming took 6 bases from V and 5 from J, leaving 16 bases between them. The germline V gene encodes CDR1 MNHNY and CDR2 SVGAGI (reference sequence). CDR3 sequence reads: CASRLRGKGYGYTF. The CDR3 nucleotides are TGTGCCAGCAGATTGCGGGGGAAGGGGTATGGCTACACCTTC.

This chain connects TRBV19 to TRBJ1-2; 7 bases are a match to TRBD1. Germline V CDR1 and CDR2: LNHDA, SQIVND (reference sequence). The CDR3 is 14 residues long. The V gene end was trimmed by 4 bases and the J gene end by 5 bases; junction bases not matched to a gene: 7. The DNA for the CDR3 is TGTGCCAGTAGTAGACAGGGTCCTTATTATGGCTACACCTTC. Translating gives CASSRQGPYYGYTF.

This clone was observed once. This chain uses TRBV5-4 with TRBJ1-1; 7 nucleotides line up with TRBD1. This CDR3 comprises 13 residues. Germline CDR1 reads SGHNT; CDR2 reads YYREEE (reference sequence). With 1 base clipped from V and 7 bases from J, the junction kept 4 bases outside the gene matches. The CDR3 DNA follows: TGTGCCAGCAGCTTGAGGGGGGACAGTGAAGCTTTCTTT. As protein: CASSLRGDSEAFF. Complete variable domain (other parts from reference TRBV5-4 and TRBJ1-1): ETGVTQSPTHLIKTRGQQVTLRCSSQSGHNTVSWYQQALGQGPQFIFQYYREEENGRGNFPPRFSGLQFPNYSSELNVNALELDDSALYLCASSLRGDSEAFFGQGTRLTVV.

The CDR3 region is CASIPGGAKNIQYF. In DNA, the CDR3 is TGTGCCAGCATCCCGGGAGGGGCCAAAAACATTCAGTACTTC. The J gene is TRBJ2-4, the V gene TRBV2; 8 nucleotides agree with TRBD2. V lost 7 bases and J lost 1; bases outside the gene matches: 3. This CDR3 comprises 14 residues. Germline V gives CDR1 SNHLY, CDR2 FYNNEI.

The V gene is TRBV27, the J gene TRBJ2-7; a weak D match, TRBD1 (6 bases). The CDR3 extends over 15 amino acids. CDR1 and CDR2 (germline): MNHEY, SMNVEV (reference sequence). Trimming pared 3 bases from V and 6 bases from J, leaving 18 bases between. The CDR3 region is CASSLSNTGWAEQYF. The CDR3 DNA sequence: TGTGCCAGCAGTTTGTCTAACACAGGGTGGGCCGAGCAGTACTTC.

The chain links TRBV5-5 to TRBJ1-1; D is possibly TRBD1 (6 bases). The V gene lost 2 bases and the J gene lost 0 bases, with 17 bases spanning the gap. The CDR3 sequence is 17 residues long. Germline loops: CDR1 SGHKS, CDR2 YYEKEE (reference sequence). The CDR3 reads CASSFRVGDTLNTEAFF. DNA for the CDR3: TGTGCCAGCAGCTTTAGGGTTGGGGACACCCTGAACACTGAAGCTTTCTTT.

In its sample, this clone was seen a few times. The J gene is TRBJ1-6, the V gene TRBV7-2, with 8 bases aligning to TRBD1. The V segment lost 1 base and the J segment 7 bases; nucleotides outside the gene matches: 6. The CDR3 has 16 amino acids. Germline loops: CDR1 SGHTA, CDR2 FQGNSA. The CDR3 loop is CASSLVGGQGNSPLHF. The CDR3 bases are TGTGCCAGCAGCTTAGTGGGTGGACAGGGAAATTCACCCCTCCACTTT.

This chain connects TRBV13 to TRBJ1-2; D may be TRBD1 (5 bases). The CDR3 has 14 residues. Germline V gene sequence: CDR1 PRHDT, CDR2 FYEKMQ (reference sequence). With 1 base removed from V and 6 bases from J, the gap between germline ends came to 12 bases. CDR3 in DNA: TGTGCCAGCAGCTTAGAGGGAGGGGCTAATGGCTACACCTTC. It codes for CASSLEGGANGYTF.

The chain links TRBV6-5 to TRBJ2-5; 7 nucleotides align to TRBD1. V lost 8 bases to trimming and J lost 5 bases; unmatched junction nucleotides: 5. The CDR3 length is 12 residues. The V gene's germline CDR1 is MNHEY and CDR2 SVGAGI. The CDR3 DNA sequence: TGTGCCAGCTCCAAGACAGGGGAGACCCAGTACTTC. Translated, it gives CASSKTGETQYF.

Here the CDR3 reads CASSPDNAGELFF. Here the CDR3 DNA reads TGTGCCAGCAGCCCCGACAACGCCGGGGAGCTGTTTTTT. The genes are TRBV5-5 and TRBJ2-2; D is ambiguous. Trimming took 4 bases from V and 6 from J, leaving 10 bases between them. This CDR3 spans 13 amino acids. From germline, CDR1 is SGHKS and CDR2 YYEKEE (reference sequence). Together with reference TRBV5-5 and TRBJ2-2, the CDR3 gives the full variable domain: DAGVTQSPTHLIKTRGQQVTLRCSPISGHKSVSWYQQVLGQGPQFIFQYYEKEERGRGNFPDRFSARQFPNYSSELNVNALLLGDSALYLCASSPDNAGELFFGEGSRLTVL.

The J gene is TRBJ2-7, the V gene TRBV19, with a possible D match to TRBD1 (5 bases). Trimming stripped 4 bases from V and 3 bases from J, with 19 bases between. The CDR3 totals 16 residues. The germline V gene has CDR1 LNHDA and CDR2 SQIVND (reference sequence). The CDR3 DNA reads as TGTGCCAGTAGTACCCGTCGTAGGGGATGCTGCTACGAGCAGTACTTC. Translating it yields CASSTRRRGCCYEQYF.

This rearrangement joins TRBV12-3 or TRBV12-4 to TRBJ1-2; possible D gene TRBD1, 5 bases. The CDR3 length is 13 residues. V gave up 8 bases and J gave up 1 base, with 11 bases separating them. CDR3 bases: TGTGCCAGCCTAGGGACTATTAACTATGGCTACACCTTC. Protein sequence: CASLGTINYGYTF.

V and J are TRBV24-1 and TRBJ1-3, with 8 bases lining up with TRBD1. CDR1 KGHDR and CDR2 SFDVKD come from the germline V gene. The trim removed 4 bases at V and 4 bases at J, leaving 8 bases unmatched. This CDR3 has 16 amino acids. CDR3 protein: CATSESDRGKGNTIYF. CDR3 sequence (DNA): TGTGCCACCAGTGAGTCCGACAGGGGAAAGGGAAACACCATATATTTT.

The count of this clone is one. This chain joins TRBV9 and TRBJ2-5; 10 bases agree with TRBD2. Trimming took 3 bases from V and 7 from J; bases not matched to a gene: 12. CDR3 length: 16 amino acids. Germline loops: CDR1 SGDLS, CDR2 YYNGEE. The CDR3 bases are TGTGCCAGCAGCGGACCAGCGGGGGGGACCGGGGTGACCCAGTACTTC. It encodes CASSGPAGGTGVTQYF.

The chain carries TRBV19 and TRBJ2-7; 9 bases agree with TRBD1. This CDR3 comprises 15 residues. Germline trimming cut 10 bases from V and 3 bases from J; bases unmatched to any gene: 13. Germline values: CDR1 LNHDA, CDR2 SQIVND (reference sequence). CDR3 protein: CATAPGQGPYYEQYF. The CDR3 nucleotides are TGTGCCACCGCTCCGGGACAGGGACCTTACTACGAGCAGTACTTC.

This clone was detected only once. CDR3 amino acids: CASSVGDSDAYEQYF. For the CDR3, the DNA is TGTGCCAGCAGCGTTGGCGACAGTGATGCCTACGAGCAGTACTTC. The chain has TRBV9 and TRBJ2-7, with D possibly TRBD1 on 5 matching bases. Germline V CDR1 and CDR2: SGDLS, YYNGEE. The V end was cut by 2 bases, the J end by 2 bases, with 14 bases between. The CDR3 is 15 amino acids.

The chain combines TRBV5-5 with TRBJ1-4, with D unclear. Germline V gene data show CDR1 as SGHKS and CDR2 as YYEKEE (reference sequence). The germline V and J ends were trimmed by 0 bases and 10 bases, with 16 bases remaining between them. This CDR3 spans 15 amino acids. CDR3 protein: CASSLEAGLTGKLFF. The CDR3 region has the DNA TGTGCCAGCAGCTTGGAGGCAGGTCTAACCGGAAAACTGTTTTTT. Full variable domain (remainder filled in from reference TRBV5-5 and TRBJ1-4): DAGVTQSPTHLIKTRGQQVTLRCSPISGHKSVSWYQQVLGQGPQFIFQYYEKEERGRGNFPDRFSARQFPNYSSELNVNALLLGDSALYLCASSLEAGLTGKLFFGSGTQLSVL.

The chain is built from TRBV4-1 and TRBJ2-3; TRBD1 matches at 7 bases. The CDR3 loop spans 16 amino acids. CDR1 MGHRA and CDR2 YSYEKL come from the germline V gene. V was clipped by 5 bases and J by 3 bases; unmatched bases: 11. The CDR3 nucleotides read TGCGCCAGCAGCGGAAGCCAGGGGGTTGGGACAGATACGCAGTATTTT. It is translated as CASSGSQGVGTDTQYF.

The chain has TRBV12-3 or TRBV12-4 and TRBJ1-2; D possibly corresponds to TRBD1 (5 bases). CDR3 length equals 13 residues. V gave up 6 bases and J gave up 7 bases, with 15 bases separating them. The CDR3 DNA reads TGTGCCAGCAGCGAAGACAGCTTGCGTGGCTACACCTTC. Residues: CASSEDSLRGYTF.

CDR3 nucleotide sequence: TGTGCCAGCAGTTACCTAGCAGGGAGGGACGAGCAGTACTTC. This gives the protein CASSYLAGRDEQYF. The genes are TRBV6-5 and TRBJ2-7; 7 nucleotides agree with TRBD2. The germline V gene encodes CDR1 MNHEY and CDR2 SVGAGI. The CDR3 extends over 14 amino acids. Trimming cost V 2 bases and J 5 bases; bases outside gene matches: 6.

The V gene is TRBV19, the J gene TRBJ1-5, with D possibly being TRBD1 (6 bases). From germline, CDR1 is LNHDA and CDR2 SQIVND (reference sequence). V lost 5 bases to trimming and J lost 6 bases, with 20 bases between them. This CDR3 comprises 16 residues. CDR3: CASSARTDLLGQPQHF. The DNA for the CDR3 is TGTGCCAGTAGTGCCCGGACAGATCTATTGGGTCAGCCCCAGCATTTT.